This T cell receptor (beta chain) was identified during a study of T cell repertoires in cytomegalovirus infection. This clonotype was seen a handful of times. Its specificity is unknown. Study findings and constraints: Cumulative frequency of public TCR beta families picked out carriers of CMV plus the relevant HLA.

TCRdb called the reads again in MiXCR, with one record for every CDR3 protein. The profile shows 200,000 or so distinct CDR3 sequences, approximately 19% of them singletons. V lost 2 bases to trimming and J lost 8 bases, with 10 bases between them. The CDR3 totals 13 residues. Germline V gives CDR1 MGHRA, CDR2 YSYEKL. The chain employs TRBV4-1 and TRBJ1-5; unclear D gene. Sequencing used PBMCs. The receptor was derived from a human donor in good health (CMV status not recorded). Some clones in this sample may be carry-over from other donors' samples. For the CDR3, the DNA is TGCGCCAGCAGCCAAACGCCGCCGGAGCCCCAGCATTTT. It encodes CASSQTPPEPQHF.